These 32 T cell receptor delta chains share one sample of origin, sequenced in a study of γδ T cells in repeated Plasmodium falciparum infection. Gammadelta T cells were flow-sorted from PBMC into Vgamma9/Vdelta2+ and Vdelta2-negative populations for bulk analysis. TCRdb used CATT to re-call clones from the multiplex PCR reads. The table has tens of thousands of delta-chain clones, around 2% seen once. Sequenced material: gamma-delta T cells from blood. The receptor set was obtained from a pool of human donors (malaria-infected and uninfected, not separated).

This clone has more than one count but fewer than ten. This DNA's translation differs at residue 20 from TCRdb's protein, which comes from a much larger clone; a read error is likely, and the protein shown is translated from the DNA. The rearrangement uses TRDV1 and TRDJ1, with TRDD3 identical over 11 bases. TCRdb lists no J gene, so it was determined here by aligning the DNA to germline. CDR1 is TSWWSYY, CDR2 QGS, per germline. CDR3 length equals 23 residues. The CDR3 region is CALGELRDLPSHWGINPTDELIF. In nucleotides, the CDR3 is TGTGCTCTTGGGGAACTAAGGGACCTTCCTTCCCACTGGGGGATAAATCCCACCGATGAACTCATCTTT.

With respect to this clone: The translation of this DNA and the TCRdb protein of a much larger clone differ at residue 8, probably owing to a read error; the protein shown here is translated from the DNA. This sequence joins TRDV1 and TRDJ1, with D possibly TRDD3 on 5 matching bases. No J segment appears in TCRdb, so it was assigned here by matching the sequence to germline. V was cut by 0 bases and J by 7 bases, with 9 bases left in between. CDR1 is TSWWSYY and CDR2 is QGS in the germline V gene. The CDR3 spans 13 residues. In DNA, the CDR3 is TGTGCTCTTGGGGAACTCTACGGGGGTAAACTCATCTTT. It specifies CALGELYGGKLIF.

Only a few counts were recorded for this clone. It is likely a read error: a sequence one base away is far more abundant. The sample contains more than one DNA sequence encoding this CDR3. This chain links TRDV1 with TRDJ1; the D gene could be TRDD2 or TRDD3 (6 bases each). Since TCRdb gives no J gene, matching the DNA to germline was used here to assign it. Germline V gene sequence: CDR1 TSWWSYY, CDR2 QGS. The CDR3 has 22 residues. The V gene lost 1 base and the J gene lost 0 bases, with 30 bases spanning the gap. CDR3 protein: CALGERAPTFGGWPRYTDKLIF. CDR3 DNA: TGTGCTCTTGGGGAACGCGCTCCTACTTTTGGGGGGTGGCCCAGGTACACCGATAAACTCATCTTT.

This clone has more than one count but fewer than ten. TCRdb lists the protein of a much larger clone for this DNA, which differs at residue 4, so this is likely a read error; the protein given here is translated from the DNA itself. CDR3 DNA: TGTGCCTTTCTGATCCCTCCTAAAGCTGGGGGATACGGAAAGTACACCGATAAACTCATCTTT. This codes for CAFLIPPKAGGYGKYTDKLIF. The V call is TRDV3, the J call TRDJ1; 12 bases fit TRDD3. TCRdb supplies no J gene; here it was assigned by aligning the nucleotide sequence to germline. Germline V CDR1 and CDR2: TVYSNPD, GDNSRS (reference sequence). The CDR3 totals 21 residues. V lost 2 bases and J lost 0; bases outside the gene matches: 22.

This clone has just a few counts. TCRdb's entry gives the protein of a much larger clone, which mismatches this DNA's translation at residue 11, likely from a read error; the protein reported here is translated from the DNA. The chain has TRDV2 and TRDJ1; 10 bases agree with TRDD3. The J gene, not given by TCRdb, was assigned here from a germline match of the nucleotide sequence. Germline CDR1 is GEAIGNYY and CDR2 is EKD. CDR3 length: 22 residues. With 0 bases clipped from V and 4 bases from J, the junction kept 25 bases outside the gene matches. CDR3 sequence: CACDTVLTGGCAKKKHSDKLIF. CDR3 nucleotide sequence: TGTGCCTGTGACACCGTCTTAACTGGGGGATGCGCTAAGAAAAAGCATAGCGATAAACTCATCTTT.

The sample holds a few counts of this clone. The TCRdb protein, from a much larger clone, departs from this DNA's translation at residue 17, likely by read error; the protein shown derives from the DNA. The chain combines TRDV3 with TRDJ1, with TRDD3 matching over 7 bases. The J gene was not available in TCRdb and was assigned here by matching the DNA to germline segments. From germline, CDR1 is TVYSNPD and CDR2 GDNSRS (reference sequence). The CDR3 sequence is 21 residues long. The DNA of the CDR3 is TGTGCCTTTAGCTTTATAGAGACGGCCTACATCTTCTGGGGGGACACCAATAAACTCATCTTT. This translates into CAFSFIETAYIFWGDTNKLIF.

About this clone: TCRdb shows a much larger clone's protein in place of this DNA's translation, and the two differ at residue 20, likely through a read error; the protein shown is translated from the DNA. The J gene is TRDJ1, the V gene TRDV1; D may be TRDD3 (5 bases). The germline CDR1 and CDR2 sequences are TSWWSYY and QGS. CDR3 length: 26 residues. Trimming cost V 6 bases and J 0 bases, with 47 bases left between them. CDR3 nucleotides: TGTGCTCTTGGCCAAACTACCCGGGGGGCTTACGTGGTGGGGAATATACCTCAGGACCACACCGATAAACTCATCTTT. It specifies CALGQTTRGAYVVGNIPQDHTDKLIF.

This clone turned up a few times. TCRdb's protein, taken from a much larger clone, differs from this DNA's translation at residue 6, likely owing to a read error; the protein displayed comes from the DNA. This chain joins TRDV1 and TRDJ1; no clear D gene. The J gene, not given by TCRdb, was assigned here from a germline match of the nucleotide sequence. Trimming took off 0 bases at V and 3 bases at J, with 17 bases between the two ends. The CDR3 length is 17 residues. Germline V lookup: CDR1 TSWWSYY, CDR2 QGS. The CDR3 is CALGELIKRRYADKLIF. CDR3 in DNA: TGTGCTCTTGGGGAACTTATAAAACGCCGTTACGCCGATAAACTCATCTTT.

As to this clone: TCRdb lists the protein of a much larger clone for this DNA, which differs at residue 6, so this is likely a read error; the protein given here is translated from the DNA itself. The V and J genes are TRDV1 and TRDJ1; TRDD3 matches 10 bases. The J gene is not listed in TCRdb, so it was assigned here from a DNA match to germline. V shed 5 bases and J 0 bases; nucleotides not matched to a gene: 21. The CDR3 length is 21 residues. Germline loops: CDR1 TSWWSYY, CDR2 QGS. The CDR3 nucleotides read TGTGCTCTTGGGAAGGCGATTCTTTGGTGGGGGATACCAAAGTACACCGATAAACTCATCTTT. Its protein product is CALGKAILWWGIPKYTDKLIF.

There are a few counts of this clone. Translating this DNA gives a protein that differs at residue 13 from the TCRdb one, which belongs to a much larger clone; a read error is likely, and the protein shown is this translation. The V gene is TRDV1, the J gene TRDJ1; 9 nucleotides line up with TRDD3. Matching the DNA to germline supplied the J gene, which TCRdb does not give. Per the germline V gene, CDR1 is TSWWSYY and CDR2 is QGS. The ends lost 3 bases at V and 4 bases at J; junction bases unmatched: 33. This CDR3 spans 24 amino acids. The CDR3 region is CALGDNVERPRGVSRGIQCDKLIF. The DNA of the CDR3 is TGTGCTCTTGGGGATAATGTCGAACGTCCGCGGGGGGTATCCCGGGGGATACAGTGCGATAAACTCATCTTT.

As for this clone: TCRdb's protein, taken from a much larger clone, differs from this DNA's translation at residue 18, likely owing to a read error; the protein displayed comes from the DNA. The chain combines TRDV1 with TRDJ1, with D possibly being TRDD2 (9 bases). TCRdb lists no J gene, so it was determined here by aligning the DNA to germline. The V gene's germline CDR1 is TSWWSYY and CDR2 QGS. The CDR3 totals 27 residues. V gave up 3 bases and J gave up 0 bases, with 47 bases separating them. CDR3 residues: CALGDRPSYGVFYWGPWESVYTDKLIF. In DNA, the CDR3 is TGTGCTCTTGGGGACCGGCCTTCCTACGGAGTATTTTACTGGGGGCCTTGGGAGTCAGTGTACACCGATAAACTCATCTTT.

This clone was counted a few times. A read error likely explains why the TCRdb protein, taken from a much larger clone, differs from this DNA's translation at residue 11; the protein shown is translated from the DNA. This chain uses TRDV2 with TRDJ1; 13 positions agree with TRDD3. As TCRdb names no J gene, one was assigned here on the basis of a DNA match to germline. Germline V lookup: CDR1 GEAIGNYY, CDR2 EKD. This CDR3 has 17 amino acids. J gave up 10 bases and V 0 bases, and 13 bases lay outside the gene matches. CDR3 DNA sequence: TGTGCCTGTGACACCGTGACTGGGGGATACGTGCCCGTTCCACTCATCTTT. Amino acids: CACDTVTGGYVPVPLIF.

This clone was detected a few times. TCRdb pairs this DNA with a much larger clone's protein that differs at residue 12, likely a read error; the protein shown was translated from the DNA. The chain joins TRDV1 to TRDJ1, with TRDD3 matching 8 bases. The J gene, missing from TCRdb, was assigned here through DNA to germline matching. Losses at the gene ends were 6 bases for V and 4 bases for J; bases not matched to a gene: 16. This CDR3 is built from 17 residues. CDR1 and CDR2 from the germline V gene are TSWWSYY and QGS. This CDR3 reads CALGVPTNLGDFDKLIF. The CDR3 DNA is TGTGCTCTTGGCGTCCCTACAAACCTGGGGGACTTCGATAAACTCATCTTT.

As concerns this clone: TCRdb lists the protein of a much larger clone for this DNA, which differs at residue 16, so this is likely a read error; the protein given here is translated from the DNA itself. The chain carries TRDV1 and TRDJ4, with D possibly being TRDD2 (8 bases). No J segment appears in TCRdb, so it was assigned here by matching the sequence to germline. The CDR3 consists of 21 residues. CDR1 and CDR2 from the germline V gene are TSWWSYY and QGS. Trimming shortened V by 5 bases and J by 1 base, and 35 bases separated the two germline ends. CDR3 sequence reads: CALGPYFLHVLGIAMVRPLIF. The CDR3 nucleotides read TGTGCTCTTGGGCCTTACTTCCTACACGTACTGGGGATCGCAATGGTCAGACCCCTGATCTTT.

This clone was seen many times. The TCRdb protein comes from a much larger clone and disagrees with this DNA's translation at residue 17, likely due to a read error; the protein given here is derived from the DNA. V and J are TRDV3 and TRDJ1, with D perhaps TRDD3 (5 bases). The germline CDR1 and CDR2 sequences are TVYSNPD and GDNSRS (reference sequence). The CDR3 covers 19 residues. The CDR3 region is CAFHPSPPNVRDRLGKFIF. The CDR3 bases are TGTGCGTTCCACCCCTCTCCACCGAACGTACGGGATCGTTTGGGTAAATTCATCTTT.

The table lists this clone with a few counts. This likely traces to a read error, being one base from a far larger clone. The same CDR3 can be traced to other DNA sequences in this sample. The chain joins TRDV1 to TRDJ1, with D perhaps matching TRDD2 (6 bases). Assignment of the J gene here rests on matching the DNA to germline, because TCRdb gives none. Trimming removed 3 bases at V and 0 bases at J, with 26 bases between. This CDR3 spans 20 amino acids. The germline V gene encodes CDR1 TSWWSYY and CDR2 QGS. CDR3 coding DNA: TGTGCTCTTGGGGAGCAGGTTCCTATCCCCCGGGGGTTGTACACCGATAAACTCATCTTT. Translation: CALGEQVPIPRGLYTDKLIF.

At least ten counts were recorded for this clone. TCRdb's entry gives the protein of a much larger clone, which mismatches this DNA's translation at residue 5, likely from a read error; the protein reported here is translated from the DNA. The V gene is TRDV2, the J gene TRDJ4; TRDD3 agrees at 12 bases. The J gene is not listed in TCRdb, so it was assigned here from a DNA match to germline. V shed 3 bases and J 1 base; nucleotides not matched to a gene: 8. CDR1 and CDR2 from the germline V gene are GEAIGNYY and EKD. This CDR3 contains 16 residues. The CDR3 sequence: CACDAVWGIRDRPLIF. In DNA, the CDR3 is TGTGCCTGTGACGCGGTCTGGGGGATACGTGACAGACCCCTGATCTTT.

This clone was seen many times. The likely explanation is a read error, given a far larger clone one base away. The rearrangement links TRDV3 to TRDJ1; 11 bases agree with TRDD3. CDR1 and CDR2 from the germline V gene are TVYSNPD and GDNSRS (reference sequence). V shed 4 bases, J shed 2 bases, and the junction held 27 bases outside the gene matches. This CDR3 has 21 residues. CDR3 in amino acids: CASPRGLPRNWGIVATDKLIF. The DNA of the CDR3 is TGTGCCTCCCCGCGGGGCCTTCCCCGAAACTGGGGGATAGTAGCGACCGATAAACTCATCTTT.

On this clone itself: The protein given by TCRdb reflects a much larger clone and differs at residue 4 from this DNA's translation, likely from a read error; the protein shown is the DNA's translation. J is TRDJ1 and V is TRDV2, with a possible D match to TRDD3 (5 bases). Germline matching of the DNA provided the J gene here, since TCRdb leaves it blank. Germline V gene sequence: CDR1 GEAIGNYY, CDR2 EKD. The CDR3 is 18 amino acids. The CDR3 loop is CACGTVDGIKRYTDKLIF. The CDR3 bases are TGTGCCTGTGGCACCGTCGACGGGATTAAACGGTACACTGATAAACTCATCTTT.

Of note for this clone: This DNA translates differently at residue 11 from the TCRdb protein, which is that of a much larger clone; a read error is likely, and the protein shown is the DNA's own translation. The rearrangement links TRDV2 to TRDJ1; D may match TRDD1 or TRDD3 (5 bases each). Germline V gene sequence: CDR1 GEAIGNYY, CDR2 EKD. The V and J ends lost 3 bases and 10 bases respectively, with 20 bases between them. This CDR3 has 14 residues. CDR3 protein: CACDPLAGTNRLIF. CDR3 DNA: TGTGCCTGTGACCCGTTGGCTGGGACCAATAGACTCATCTTT.

The sample holds a few counts of this clone. TCRdb's protein, taken from a much larger clone, differs from this DNA's translation at residue 4, likely owing to a read error; the protein displayed comes from the DNA. This chain joins TRDV1 and TRDJ1; D might be TRDD3 (6 bases). The J gene comes from matching the DNA to germline here; TCRdb lacks it. Germline loops: CDR1 TSWWSYY, CDR2 QGS. The length of the CDR3 is 21 residues. CDR3 bases: TGTGCTCTTGAGGAACCCCGCTTGGCTACGTTTGGATACTTCTACACCGATAAACTCATCTTT. This codes for CALEEPRLATFGYFYTDKLIF.

Comments on this clone: A read error likely explains why the TCRdb protein, taken from a much larger clone, differs from this DNA's translation at residue 10; the protein shown is translated from the DNA. The J gene is TRDJ1, the V gene TRDV3; no reliable D call. No J segment appears in TCRdb, so it was assigned here by matching the sequence to germline. CDR3 length: 14 residues. Per germline, CDR1 TVYSNPD and CDR2 GDNSRS (reference sequence). CDR3 coding DNA: TGTGCCTTTACGTATCCCCAATACACCAATAAACTCATCTTT. Residues: CAFTYPQYTNKLIF.

This clone was observed at least ten times. A far larger clone is off by one base, so a read error is likely. Other nucleotide sequences from this sample produce the same CDR3. V and J are TRDV1 and TRDJ1; 10 nucleotides align to TRDD3. V gave up 1 base and J gave up 0 bases; unmatched junction bases: 20. This CDR3 has 22 residues. The V gene's germline CDR1 is TSWWSYY and CDR2 QGS. CDR3 coding DNA: TGTGCTCTTGGGGAACGAACCTTCTACTGGGGGATGATAAGAGAGTACACCGATAAACTCATCTTT. Its translation is CALGERTFYWGMIREYTDKLIF.

As for this clone: The protein that TCRdb holds for this DNA derives from a much larger clone and differs from the translated DNA at residue 13, which likely indicates a read error; the protein shown here is translated from the DNA. V and J are TRDV1 and TRDJ1; 7 positions match TRDD3. The J gene, left out of TCRdb, was set here by checking the DNA against germline. This CDR3 comprises 21 residues. Trimming cost V 2 bases and J 0 bases; bases outside gene matches: 21. Germline V CDR1 and CDR2: TSWWSYY, QGS. DNA of the CDR3: TGTGCTCTTGGGGAAGGGATCCTAAGTCGACTGGGGATCATGTACACCGATAAACTCATCTTT. This encodes CALGEGILSRLGIMYTDKLIF.

The sample holds a few counts of this clone. TCRdb's protein, taken from a much larger clone, differs from this DNA's translation at residue 6, likely owing to a read error; the protein displayed comes from the DNA. V usage is TRDV3 and J usage is TRDJ1; 12 positions match TRDD3. The J gene, not given by TCRdb, was assigned here from a germline match of the nucleotide sequence. This CDR3 is built from 23 residues. J lost 0 bases, V lost 0 bases, and 26 bases had no gene match. Germline loops: CDR1 TVYSNPD, CDR2 GDNSRS (reference sequence). CDR3 sequence reads: CAFRLCPTLKHWGIPKYTDKLIF. CDR3 in DNA: TGTGCCTTTAGGCTGTGCCCTACGCTGAAACACTGGGGGATACCGAAGTACACCGATAAACTCATCTTT.

Many counts were recorded for this clone. A read error likely explains why the TCRdb protein, taken from a much larger clone, differs from this DNA's translation at residue 3; the protein shown is translated from the DNA. The chain carries TRDV1 and TRDJ1; tentative D call: TRDD2 (7 bases). CDR1 and CDR2 from the germline V gene are TSWWSYY and QGS. This CDR3 has 25 amino acids. CDR3 bases: TGTGCTATTGGGGAACCTCATTTCCTACGGGGTTCGTTACGCTGGGGAGCCTCCTACACCGATAAACTCATCTTT. Translated: CAIGEPHFLRGSLRWGASYTDKLIF.

There are many counts of this clone. TCRdb attributes to this sequence the protein of a much larger clone, which differs from the DNA translation at residue 6; a read error is likely, and the protein displayed is translated from the DNA. The chain has TRDV2 and TRDJ1, with TRDD3 as a possible D gene (6 bases). The germline CDR1 and CDR2 sequences are GEAIGNYY and EKD. The CDR3 totals 13 residues. V shed 6 bases and J shed 2 bases, with 12 bases lying between them. The CDR3 sequence is CACWGVGTDKLIF. The CDR3 nucleotides read TGTGCCTGTTGGGGGGTTGGGACCGATAAACTCATCTTT.

This clone was detected a few times. The protein given by TCRdb reflects a much larger clone and differs at residue 7 from this DNA's translation, likely from a read error; the protein shown is the DNA's translation. The genes are TRDV1 and TRDJ1; 13 bases align to TRDD3. TCRdb supplies no J gene; here it was assigned by aligning the nucleotide sequence to germline. With V trimmed by 0 bases and J by 2 bases, 24 bases remained unmatched. The germline gives CDR1 TSWWSYY, CDR2 QGS. The CDR3 consists of 24 residues. CDR3 region: CALGELLSFPPIGYWGIRTDKLIF. CDR3 coding DNA: TGTGCTCTTGGGGAACTTCTTTCCTTCCCGCCAATTGGGTACTGGGGGATACGTACCGATAAACTCATCTTT.

This clone appeared many times. This likely came from a read error, as a far larger clone is one base away. This specimen includes other DNA sequences encoding the same CDR3. V and J are TRDV1 and TRDJ1, with no clear D. The CDR3 length is 16 residues. Trimming took off 2 bases at V and 0 bases at J, with 13 bases between the two ends. CDR1 TSWWSYY and CDR2 QGS come from the germline V gene. The CDR3 loop reads CALGEIRQGYTDKLIF. CDR3 coding DNA: TGTGCTCTTGGGGAAATCCGCCAGGGGTACACCGATAAACTCATCTTT.

This clone was seen only a few times. A far larger clone is just one base off, so this is likely a read error. This CDR3 is also generated by other DNA sequences in the sample. This sequence joins TRDV3 and TRDJ1, with D uncertain. The J gene is not listed in TCRdb, so it was assigned here from a DNA match to germline. The CDR3 totals 17 residues. Germline values: CDR1 TVYSNPD, CDR2 GDNSRS (reference sequence). With 1 base removed from V and 0 bases from J, the gap between germline ends came to 21 bases. The CDR3 sequence is CAFNLPRSAAYTDKLIF. The CDR3 DNA is TGTGCCTTTAACCTCCCCCGATCTGCAGCATACACCGATAAACTCATCTTT.

This clone was observed a handful of times. This DNA translates differently at residue 6 from the TCRdb protein, which is that of a much larger clone; a read error is likely, and the protein shown is the DNA's own translation. This rearrangement joins TRDV2 to TRDJ1; possible D gene TRDD3, 6 bases. Assignment of the J gene here rests on matching the DNA to germline, because TCRdb gives none. V gave up 3 bases and J gave up 3 bases, with 22 bases separating them. CDR3 length equals 17 residues. The germline V gene has CDR1 GEAIGNYY and CDR2 EKD. CDR3 in DNA: TGTGCCTGTGACTACATACTGCGCGCTGGGGATCCCGATAAACTCATCTTT. Residues: CACDYILRAGDPDKLIF.

This clone was counted between two and nine times. This DNA translates differently at residue 12 from the TCRdb protein, which is that of a much larger clone; a read error is likely, and the protein shown is the DNA's own translation. The chain joins TRDV1 to TRDJ1; TRDD3 aligns across 10 bases. TCRdb supplies no J gene; here it was assigned by aligning the nucleotide sequence to germline. J gave up 1 base and V 0 bases, and 29 bases lay outside the gene matches. CDR1 and CDR2 from the germline V gene are TSWWSYY and QGS. The CDR3 is made up of 25 amino acids. In nucleotides, the CDR3 is TGTGCTCTTGGGGAACTTTTCGGTCTGTCCTACCTCTGGGGGATAGAGCCCCGGGGCACCGATAAACTCATCTTT. Its translation is CALGELFGLSYLWGIEPRGTDKLIF.